This T cell receptor beta chain was retrieved from a study of HIV-infected children after antiretroviral therapy interruption. Across the study: Children had CD4+ above 500, viral load below 50 copies/ml, either treatment arm.

The TCR library was built from RNA with a 3' RACE protocol and unique molecular identifiers. TCRdb re-called the 3' RACE reads with MiXCR, one entry per CDR3 protein. The repertoire holds about 83,000 distinct CDR3 sequences, with roughly 6.4% as singletons. Regarding treatment: PENTA 11 planned treatment interruption arm or continuous ART arm. Study-wide results and caveats: The Gini coefficient of naive CD4+ repertoires rose, returning to baseline by 3 years.

The germline V gene encodes CDR1 DFQATT and CDR2 SNEGSKA (reference sequence). V was pared by 6 bases and J by 0 bases, with 11 bases between. This CDR3 spans 13 amino acids. This clonotype was recorded many times. Its antigen is currently unknown. The material was CD45RA+ CD4+ T cells from PBMCs, pooled from several time points, obtained from a donor given antiretroviral therapy, either interrupted or continuous. The sample's subset: naive CD4+ CD45RA+ CD45RO- T cells. The V gene is TRBV20-1, the J gene TRBJ1-2, with D possibly matching TRBD1 (6 bases). The sequence derives from a pool of human donors with HIV. CDR3: CSAPNRANYGYTF. The CDR3 bases are TGCAGTGCCCCTAACAGGGCTAACTATGGCTACACCTTC.